This TCR beta chain was found in a study of cytomegalovirus exposure and HLA in healthy donors. The CDR3 extends over 11 amino acids. Germline values: CDR1 SGHDT, CDR2 YYEEEE. Trimming removed 4 bases at V and 6 bases at J, with 7 bases between. Overall study results and limits: Analysis performed later showed TCR beta chains linked to HLA being more clonally expanded than equally common others.

Turning to this clone: Its specificity is unknown.

The study ran its PCR with 60 Vbeta and 13 Jbeta primers. TCRdb's table, derived via immunoSEQ multiplex PCR, lists solely in-frame clones and lacks some. The sample consists of more than 200,000 clones, 55% to 75% of them appearing once. This clonotype originated in a middle-aged man in good health and CMV-seropositive. The sequenced material came from PBMCs. The chain links TRBV5-6 to TRBJ1-1; D not certain. The CDR3 DNA reads TGTGCCAGCAGCCTAGAGGCTGAAGCTTTCTTT. Its protein is CASSLEAEAFF.